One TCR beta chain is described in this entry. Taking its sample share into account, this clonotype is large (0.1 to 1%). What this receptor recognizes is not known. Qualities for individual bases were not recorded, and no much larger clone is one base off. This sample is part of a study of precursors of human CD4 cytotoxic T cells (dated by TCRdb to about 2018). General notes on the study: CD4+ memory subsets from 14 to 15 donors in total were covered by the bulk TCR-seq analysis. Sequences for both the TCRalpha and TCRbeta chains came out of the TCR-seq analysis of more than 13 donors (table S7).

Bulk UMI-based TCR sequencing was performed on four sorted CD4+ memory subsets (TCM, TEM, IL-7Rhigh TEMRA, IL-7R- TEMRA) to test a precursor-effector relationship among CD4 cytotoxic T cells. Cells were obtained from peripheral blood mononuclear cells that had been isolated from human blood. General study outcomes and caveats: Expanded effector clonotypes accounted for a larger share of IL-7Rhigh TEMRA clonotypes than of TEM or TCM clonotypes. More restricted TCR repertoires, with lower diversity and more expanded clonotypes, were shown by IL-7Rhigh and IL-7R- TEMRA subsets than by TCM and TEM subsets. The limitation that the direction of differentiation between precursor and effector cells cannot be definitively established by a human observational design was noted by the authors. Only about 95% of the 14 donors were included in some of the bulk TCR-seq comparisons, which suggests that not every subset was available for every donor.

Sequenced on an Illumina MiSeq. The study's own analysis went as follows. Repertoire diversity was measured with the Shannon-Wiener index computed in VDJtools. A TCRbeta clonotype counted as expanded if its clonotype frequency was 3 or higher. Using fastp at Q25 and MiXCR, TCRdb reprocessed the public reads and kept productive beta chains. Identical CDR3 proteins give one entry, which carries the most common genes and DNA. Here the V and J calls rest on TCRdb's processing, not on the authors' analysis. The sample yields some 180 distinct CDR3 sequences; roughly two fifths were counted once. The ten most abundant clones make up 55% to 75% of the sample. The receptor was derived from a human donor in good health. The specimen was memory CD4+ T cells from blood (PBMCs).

CDR3 reads: CASSKPFAGTSSRGTYNEQFF. The nucleotides read TGTGCCAGCAGCAAACCCTTCGCCGGGACTAGCAGCAGAGGGACCTACAATGAGCAGTTCTTC. The sequence is built from TRBV21-1 and TRBJ2-1; the table's D call TRBD2 went unverified against the DNA. TRBV21-1 is a listed pseudogene. From the cysteine through the phenylalanine, the CDR3 covers 21 amino acids. The CDR3 DNA has 63 bases and is translated from base 1.